One sample yielded the 26 T cell receptor beta chains listed below, sequenced in a study of CD8 T cells in ankylosing spondylitis. TCRdb re-analysed the 5' RACE reads in MiXCR, keeping a single row per CDR3 protein. The sample lists some 40,000 distinct CDR3 sequences, roughly 3% occurring once. Source material: blood, either unsorted or a sorted T cell fraction (not recorded which). All receptors come from a male donor with ankylosing spondylitis or in good health (not recorded which).

The sample holds a few counts of this clonotype. This chain links TRBV9 with TRBJ2-2; 8 positions match TRBD1. V shed 4 bases and J 5 bases; nucleotides not matched to a gene: 10. The CDR3 covers 16 residues. The germline V gene has CDR1 SGDLS and CDR2 YYNGEE. The DNA for the CDR3 is TGTGCCAGCAGCACAACCCAGGGGGCAGGGACCGGGGAGCTGTTTTTT. Translated: CASSTTQGAGTGELFF.

This clonotype was picked up many times. The gene calls are TRBV9 and TRBJ2-2; D might be TRBD2 (5 bases). The V and J ends lost 4 bases and 1 base respectively, with 14 bases between them. CDR3 length: 16 residues. From germline, CDR1 is SGDLS and CDR2 YYNGEE. CDR3 in amino acids: CASSPRTGMNTGELFF. CDR3 coding DNA: TGTGCCAGCAGCCCAAGGACGGGGATGAACACCGGGGAGCTGTTTTTT.

In its sample, this clonotype was seen a few times. The chain joins TRBV9 to TRBJ2-5; 11 bases agree with TRBD2. The CDR3 runs to 16 residues. The V gene end was trimmed by 3 bases and the J gene end by 5 bases; junction bases not matched to a gene: 9. CDR1 SGDLS and CDR2 YYNGEE come from the germline V gene. The CDR3 spells CASSEKTSGIRETQYF. CDR3 DNA: TGTGCCAGCAGCGAAAAGACTAGCGGGATCCGGGAGACCCAGTACTTC.

In this sample, this clonotype turned up many times. The V call is TRBV9, the J call TRBJ2-3; weak D call: TRBD1 (5 bases). Germline CDR1 reads SGDLS; CDR2 reads YYNGEE. With 3 bases removed from V and 2 bases from J, the gap between germline ends came to 13 bases. CDR3 length: 15 residues. The CDR3 sequence: CASSGLWGDTDTQYF. CDR3 DNA: TGTGCCAGCAGCGGCCTCTGGGGCGACACAGATACGCAGTATTTT.

Ten or more counts support this clonotype. J is TRBJ2-1 and V is TRBV9; 10 bases map to TRBD1. J was trimmed by 12 bases and V by 0 bases; bases with no gene match: 3. Germline CDR1 reads SGDLS; CDR2 reads YYNGEE. The CDR3 covers 13 residues. The CDR3 loop is CASSVVGTGVQFF. The CDR3 bases are TGTGCCAGCAGCGTAGTCGGGACAGGGGTGCAGTTCTTC. The complete variable domain, with remaining parts taken from reference TRBV9 and TRBJ2-1, reads DSGVTQTPKHLITATGQRVTLRCSPRSGDLSVYWYQQSLDQGLQFLIQYYNGEERAKGNILERFSAQQFPDLHSELNLSSLELGDSALYFCASSVVGTGVQFFGPGTRLTVL.

This clonotype was seen repeatedly, ten times or more. This chain links TRBV6-4 with TRBJ2-1; unclear D gene. V lost 8 bases to trimming and J lost 1 base, with 6 bases between them. Germline CDR1 is MRHNA and CDR2 is SNTAGT. The CDR3 consists of 12 residues. CDR3: CASRQSYNEQFF. DNA for the CDR3: TGTGCCAGCCGGCAATCCTACAATGAGCAGTTCTTC.

This clonotype was detected many times. CDR3 bases: TGTGCCAGCAGCGGGGGGAATTGGAATTCACCCCTCCACTTT. Translating gives CASSGGNWNSPLHF. V usage is TRBV9 and J usage is TRBJ1-6; D is possibly TRBD1 (5 bases). Trimming cost V 3 bases and J 7 bases, with 11 bases left between them. In germline, CDR1 is SGDLS, CDR2 YYNGEE. The CDR3 is made up of 14 amino acids.

This clonotype was detected ten times or more. The chain carries TRBV9 and TRBJ2-3; unclear D gene. Looked up from germline, CDR1 is SGDLS and CDR2 is YYNGEE. Trimming shortened V by 3 bases and J by 0 bases, and 20 bases separated the two germline ends. The CDR3 has 18 residues. The CDR3 here is CASSGYGVGTTSTDTQYF. The CDR3 DNA follows: TGTGCCAGCAGCGGCTATGGGGTAGGAACAACTAGCACAGATACGCAGTATTTT.

Ten or more counts support this clonotype. This rearrangement joins TRBV9 to TRBJ2-1, with D uncertain. V was cut by 0 bases and J by 0 bases, with 7 bases left in between. The CDR3 sequence is 15 residues long. Germline loops: CDR1 SGDLS, CDR2 YYNGEE. This CDR3 reads CASSVGTSSYNEQFF. DNA for the CDR3: TGTGCCAGCAGCGTAGGAACGAGCTCCTACAATGAGCAGTTCTTC. The full variable domain, its missing parts supplied by reference TRBV9 and TRBJ2-1, is DSGVTQTPKHLITATGQRVTLRCSPRSGDLSVYWYQQSLDQGLQFLIQYYNGEERAKGNILERFSAQQFPDLHSELNLSSLELGDSALYFCASSVGTSSYNEQFFGPGTRLTVL.

This clonotype was picked up many times. V usage is TRBV9 and J usage is TRBJ2-3; TRBD2 aligns across 9 bases. V lost 4 bases and J lost 2; bases outside the gene matches: 2. The CDR3 loop spans 14 amino acids. Germline V gene data show CDR1 as SGDLS and CDR2 as YYNGEE. The CDR3 region is CASSLGLATDTQYF. In DNA, the CDR3 is TGTGCCAGCAGCTTGGGACTAGCCACAGATACGCAGTATTTT.

This clonotype was detected ten times or more. The V and J genes are TRBV9 and TRBJ1-1; D perhaps matches TRBD1 (6 bases). CDR1 is SGDLS, CDR2 YYNGEE, per germline. The CDR3 extends over 16 amino acids. Trimming took off 3 bases at V and 0 bases at J, with 15 bases between the two ends. The CDR3 region is CASSDPRGGLNTEAFF. The CDR3 DNA follows: TGTGCCAGCAGCGACCCGAGGGGGGGGTTGAACACTGAAGCTTTCTTT.

This clonotype showed up many times. The chain employs TRBV9 and TRBJ2-3; D gene ambiguous. The V end was cut by 0 bases, the J end by 10 bases, with 12 bases between. Germline loops: CDR1 SGDLS, CDR2 YYNGEE. The CDR3 runs to 13 residues. CDR3 DNA sequence: TGTGCCAGCAGCGTAGCAATATCCGGAGCGCAGTATTTT. This encodes CASSVAISGAQYF.

There are many counts of this clonotype. The chain combines TRBV9 with TRBJ1-2; D gene uncertain. V was shortened by 4 bases and J by 8 bases, with 18 bases between the two germline ends. This CDR3 is 14 amino acids long. Germline V gene data show CDR1 as SGDLS and CDR2 as YYNGEE. DNA of the CDR3: TGTGCCAGCAGCCCGTCCGGGAACCTCGGGGGCTACACCTTC. Translating it yields CASSPSGNLGGYTF. The complete variable domain, with remaining parts taken from reference TRBV9 and TRBJ1-2, reads DSGVTQTPKHLITATGQRVTLRCSPRSGDLSVYWYQQSLDQGLQFLIQYYNGEERAKGNILERFSAQQFPDLHSELNLSSLELGDSALYFCASSPSGNLGGYTFGSGTRLTVV.

This clonotype was counted at least ten times. The chain combines TRBV9 with TRBJ2-5; a weak D match, TRBD1 (6 bases). Germline CDR1 and CDR2: SGDLS and YYNGEE. V was cut by 4 bases and J by 3 bases, with 16 bases left in between. This CDR3 is 15 amino acids long. This chain's CDR3 is CASSTRGYKEETQYF. CDR3 DNA sequence: TGTGCCAGCAGCACAAGGGGGTATAAGGAAGAGACCCAGTACTTC.

In this sample, this clonotype turned up many times. The gene calls are TRBV9 and TRBJ2-1; 10 bases line up with TRBD2. CDR3 length: 15 amino acids. Germline CDR1 is SGDLS and CDR2 is YYNGEE. With V trimmed by 5 bases and J by 5 bases, 7 bases remained unmatched. CDR3 coding DNA: TGTGCCAGCAGTTATAGCGGGGGGAAGGACAATGAGCAGTTCTTC. This codes for CASSYSGGKDNEQFF.

The chain combines TRBV9 with TRBJ2-2; perhaps TRBD1 as D (6 bases). Deletions cut 4 bases from V and 7 bases from J, with 11 bases between. Germline CDR1 and CDR2: SGDLS and YYNGEE. The CDR3 is made up of 13 amino acids. The CDR3, as DNA: TGTGCCAGCAGCCCTATAGGGGGCGGGGAGCTGTTTTTT. Its translation: CASSPIGGGELFF.

Many counts were recorded for this clonotype. The chain joins TRBV9 to TRBJ2-3; D could derive from TRBD1 or TRBD2 (5 bases each). The V end lost 0 bases, the J end lost 5 bases, and 10 bases lay between the germline ends. CDR3 length equals 14 residues. Germline-derived CDR1 and CDR2 are SGDLS and YYNGEE. The CDR3 nucleotides read TGTGCCAGCAGCGTAGCTACTGGGGGAGATACGCAGTATTTT. Translated: CASSVATGGDTQYF.

This clonotype showed up many times. The chain carries TRBV9 and TRBJ1-4, with 9 bases lining up with TRBD1. J was trimmed by 8 bases and V by 0 bases; bases with no gene match: 8. The CDR3 is 16 residues long. Germline values: CDR1 SGDLS, CDR2 YYNGEE. CDR3 sequence: CASSVAADRGREKLFF. CDR3 DNA: TGTGCCAGCAGCGTAGCGGCGGACAGGGGTCGCGAAAAACTGTTTTTT.

In this sample, this clonotype is medium-sized. This chain connects TRBV5-1 to TRBJ2-7; D possibly uses TRBD1 or TRBD2 (5 bases each). The V gene lost 0 bases and the J gene lost 0 bases, with 10 bases spanning the gap. Germline-derived CDR1 and CDR2 are SGHRS and YFSETQ. This CDR3 has 15 amino acids. This CDR3 reads CASSLAWDDSYEQYV. CDR3 DNA sequence: TGCGCCAGCAGCTTGGCCTGGGACGACTCCTACGAGCAGTACGTC.

At least ten counts were recorded for this clonotype. The chain is built from TRBV9 and TRBJ2-5; D possibly uses TRBD1 or TRBD2 (6 bases each). The germline V gene encodes CDR1 SGDLS and CDR2 YYNGEE. Trimming left V 2 bases short and J 3 bases short, with 11 bases between. The CDR3 extends over 14 amino acids. The chain's CDR3 is CASSVDRREETQYF. CDR3 in DNA: TGTGCCAGCAGCGTCGACAGGAGGGAAGAGACCCAGTACTTC. The full variable domain, in which reference TRBV9 and TRBJ2-5 provide the parts outside the CDR3, is DSGVTQTPKHLITATGQRVTLRCSPRSGDLSVYWYQQSLDQGLQFLIQYYNGEERAKGNILERFSAQQFPDLHSELNLSSLELGDSALYFCASSVDRREETQYFGPGTRLLVL.

This clonotype was seen at least ten times. V usage is TRBV9 and J usage is TRBJ2-1, with 9 bases aligning to TRBD2. J was trimmed by 5 bases and V by 4 bases; bases with no gene match: 10. CDR3 length: 16 residues. CDR1 and CDR2 from the germline V gene are SGDLS and YYNGEE. The CDR3 region has the DNA TGTGCCAGCAGCCCCTGGTATGGCGGGGGGGACAATGAGCAGTTCTTC. Residues: CASSPWYGGGDNEQFF.

Ten or more counts support this clonotype. The chain carries TRBV9 and TRBJ2-3; 12 bases are shared with TRBD2. Germline assignment: CDR1 SGDLS and CDR2 YYNGEE. The CDR3 has 19 amino acids. Trimming cost V 0 bases and J 2 bases; bases outside gene matches: 10. The CDR3 DNA is TGTGCCAGCAGCGTAGCCCCCCCGAGACTAGCGGGGGCCACAGATACGCAGTATTTT. Its protein is CASSVAPPRLAGATDTQYF.

This clonotype has ten or more counts. The CDR3 nucleotides are TGTGCCAGCAGCGTAGAGATCAGGGGAACGAACACTGAAGCTTTCTTT. This encodes CASSVEIRGTNTEAFF. The chain has TRBV9 and TRBJ1-1, with TRBD1 as a possible D gene (6 bases). From germline, CDR1 is SGDLS and CDR2 YYNGEE. The CDR3 is 16 amino acids. Trimming left V 0 bases short and J 1 base short, with 13 bases between.

This clonotype was found many times. The chain couples TRBV9 to TRBJ2-2; D not resolved. The germline V and J ends were trimmed by 0 bases and 4 bases, with 4 bases remaining between them. This CDR3 region has 13 residues. Germline V gene sequence: CDR1 SGDLS, CDR2 YYNGEE. The chain's CDR3 is CASSVGPTGELFF. CDR3 sequence (DNA): TGTGCCAGCAGCGTAGGTCCCACCGGGGAGCTGTTTTTT.

This clonotype was recorded at least ten times. The chain couples TRBV9 to TRBJ2-5; 8 nucleotides align to TRBD2. In germline, CDR1 is SGDLS, CDR2 YYNGEE. Losses at the gene ends were 0 bases for V and 5 bases for J; bases not matched to a gene: 6. CDR3 length equals 15 residues. CDR3 residues: CASSVDRGGTETQYF. CDR3 coding DNA: TGTGCCAGCAGCGTAGATCGGGGGGGGACGGAGACCCAGTACTTC.

This chain connects TRBV9 to TRBJ2-1; 7 bases are a match to TRBD2. After removal of 0 bases from V and 5 bases from J, the junction contained 5 bases not matched to a gene. CDR3 length: 15 residues. CDR1 and CDR2 (germline): SGDLS, YYNGEE. The CDR3 reads CASSVAASGNNEQFF. Here the CDR3 DNA reads TGTGCCAGCAGCGTAGCGGCTAGCGGAAACAATGAGCAGTTCTTC.